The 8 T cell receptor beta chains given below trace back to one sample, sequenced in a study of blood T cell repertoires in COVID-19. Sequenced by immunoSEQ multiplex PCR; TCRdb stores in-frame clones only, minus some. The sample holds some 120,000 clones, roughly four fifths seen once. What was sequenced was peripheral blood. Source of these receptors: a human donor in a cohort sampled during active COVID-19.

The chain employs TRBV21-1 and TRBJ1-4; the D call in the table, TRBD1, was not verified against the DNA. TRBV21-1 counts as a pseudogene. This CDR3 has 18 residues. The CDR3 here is CASSKEKGQGSTNEKLFF. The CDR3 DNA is TGTGCCAGCAGCAAAGAAAAGGGACAGGGGTCAACTAATGAAAAACTGTTTTTT.

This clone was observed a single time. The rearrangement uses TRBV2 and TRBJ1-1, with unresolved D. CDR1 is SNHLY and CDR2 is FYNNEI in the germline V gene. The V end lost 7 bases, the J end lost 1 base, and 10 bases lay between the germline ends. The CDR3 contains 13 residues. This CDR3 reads CASNRAENTEAFF. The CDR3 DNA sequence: TGTGCCAGCAACCGAGCGGAGAACACTGAAGCTTTCTTT.

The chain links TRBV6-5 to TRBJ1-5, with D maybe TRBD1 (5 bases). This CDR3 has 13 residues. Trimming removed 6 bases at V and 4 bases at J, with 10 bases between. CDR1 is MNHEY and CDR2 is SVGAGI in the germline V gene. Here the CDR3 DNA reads TGTGCCAGCAGAAGACAGTTTAATCAGCCCCAGCATTTT. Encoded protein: CASRRQFNQPQHF.

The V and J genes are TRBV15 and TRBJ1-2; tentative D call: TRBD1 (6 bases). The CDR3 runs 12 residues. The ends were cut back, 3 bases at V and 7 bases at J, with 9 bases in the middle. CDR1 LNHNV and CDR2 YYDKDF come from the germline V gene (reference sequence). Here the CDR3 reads CATSSTGFGYTF. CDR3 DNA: TGTGCCACCAGCAGCACAGGGTTTGGCTACACCTTC.

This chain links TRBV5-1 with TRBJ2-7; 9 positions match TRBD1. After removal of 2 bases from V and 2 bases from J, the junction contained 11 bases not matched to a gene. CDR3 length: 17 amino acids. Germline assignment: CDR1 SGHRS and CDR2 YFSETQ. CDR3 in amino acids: CASSFDPPGQGTYEQYF. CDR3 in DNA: TGCGCCAGCAGCTTCGATCCCCCCGGACAGGGGACCTACGAGCAGTACTTC. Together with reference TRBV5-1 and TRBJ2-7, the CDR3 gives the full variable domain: KAGVTQTPRYLIKTRGQQVTLSCSPISGHRSVSWYQQTPGQGLQFLFEYFSETQRNKGNFPGRFSGRQFSNSRSEMNVSTLELGDSALYLCASSFDPPGQGTYEQYFGPGTRLTVT.

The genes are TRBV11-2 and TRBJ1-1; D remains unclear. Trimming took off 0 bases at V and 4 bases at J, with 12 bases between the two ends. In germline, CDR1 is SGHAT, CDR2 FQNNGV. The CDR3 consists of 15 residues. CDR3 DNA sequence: TGTGCCAGCAGCTTAGATCCGGGGTCGGCCACTGAAGCTTTCTTT. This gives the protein CASSLDPGSATEAFF.

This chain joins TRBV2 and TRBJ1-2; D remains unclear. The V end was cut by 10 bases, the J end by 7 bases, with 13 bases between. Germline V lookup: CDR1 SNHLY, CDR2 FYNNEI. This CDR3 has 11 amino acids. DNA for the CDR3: TGTGCCACTCTAGGTGGAGGTGGCTACACCTTC. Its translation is CATLGGGGYTF.

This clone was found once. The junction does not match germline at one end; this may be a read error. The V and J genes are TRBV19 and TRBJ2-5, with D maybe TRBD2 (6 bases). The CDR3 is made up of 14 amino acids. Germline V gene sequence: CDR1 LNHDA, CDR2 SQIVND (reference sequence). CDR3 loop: CASSIWGVQETQYF. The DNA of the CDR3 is TGTGCCAGCAGTATTTGGGGGGTCCAAGAGACCCAGTACTTC.